The sequence of this T cell receptor beta chain was determined in a study of blood T cell repertoires in COVID-19. Study-wide background: Some COVID-19 samples were acute and others convalescent; all came from the United States, Italy and Spain. T cells, B-cell-depleted T cells, or PBMCs provided the cDNA or gDNA that served as material.

Study processing details: Quantification of nucleated cells was approximated via reference gene primer amplification. Sequencing used immunoSEQ multiplex PCR; TCRdb keeps in-frame clones, though not all of them. The V and J calls and the clone size are those of that table, but D and trimming were determined from the DNA. This table has 52,000 or so clones, approximately 90% appearing once. The CDR3 is 15 amino acids. From germline, CDR1 is SGHTA and CDR2 FQGNSA. V was shortened by 3 bases and J by 3 bases, with 12 bases between the two germline ends. Material: peripheral blood. The genes are TRBV7-2 and TRBJ2-1; D is undetermined. The TCR comes from a woman of 80 years or more with acute or convalescent COVID-19. CDR3 in amino acids: CASSFPGRFYNEQFF. CDR3 coding DNA: TGTGCCAGCAGCTTCCCAGGCCGCTTCTACAATGAGCAGTTCTTC.